This TCR beta chain was profiled in a study of blood T cells in healthy people across ages. Many counts were recorded for this clonotype. The CDR3 loop spans 13 amino acids. CDR1 is DFQATT, CDR2 SNEGSKA, per germline (reference sequence). The trim removed 1 base at V and 3 bases at J, leaving 0 bases unmatched. A second 7 to 11 cycle PCR used barcoded and J-beta primers. TCRdb fed the 5' RACE reads into MiXCR, producing one record per CDR3 protein. The table includes roughly 1,700,000 distinct CDR3 sequences, 28% detected once. Material: blood. The TCR comes from a woman aged 25 to 39 in good health. The rearrangement uses TRBV20-1 and TRBJ2-3, with TRBD2 matching over 8 bases. The CDR3 is CSARAGGTDTQYF. CDR3 bases: TGCAGTGCTAGAGCGGGGGGGACAGATACGCAGTATTTT.